Here is one T cell receptor beta chain with its context. The antigen remains unidentified. The data belong to a study of cytomegalovirus exposure and HLA in healthy donors. Vbeta (60) and Jbeta (13) primers were used in the PCR. Assay used: immunoSEQ multiplex PCR; TCRdb lists only in-frame clones, some missing. In the table there are about 200,000 clones, approximately 80% of which are singletons. Whole-study findings and limits: Accurate predictions that matched the HLA-A and HLA-B alleles of most subjects were reportedly made from TCR beta sequences.

Sequencing was carried out using PBMCs. The clonotype was recovered from a male donor in good health and CMV-seronegative.

As DNA, the CDR3 is TGTGCCAGTAGTAAAGGGAGGGATGCGACCGGGGAGCTGTTTTTT. Translation gives CASSKGRDATGELFF. This chain connects TRBV19 to TRBJ2-2, with 7 bases identical to TRBD2. This CDR3 is 15 amino acids long. V lost 4 bases and J lost 5; bases outside the gene matches: 7. Germline assignment: CDR1 LNHDA and CDR2 SQIVND (reference sequence).